The 21 T cell receptor beta chains below come from one sample, sequenced in a study of blood T cell repertoires in COVID-19. Data came from immunoSEQ multiplex PCR; TCRdb stores just in-frame clones and leaves some out. The repertoire has fewer than 400,000 clones, roughly 90% of them found once; the top ten carry approximately 4.1%. The specimen was PBMCs or T cells enriched from blood (not recorded which). These receptor sequences come from a woman aged 25 to 39 who had been exposed to COVID-19.

This chain connects TRBV5-4 to TRBJ1-2, with TRBD1 matching 11 bases. With 3 bases clipped from V and 4 bases from J, the junction kept 11 bases outside the gene matches. The length of the CDR3 is 17 residues. Germline CDR1 is SGHNT and CDR2 is YYREEE (reference sequence). CDR3 coding DNA: TGTGCCAGCAGCTCTTGGAAAGGACAGGGGGCCGGCTATGGCTACACCTTC. Its protein is CASSSWKGQGAGYGYTF.

The J gene is TRBJ2-2, the V gene TRBV27, with D uncertain. The CDR3 covers 12 residues. V lost 3 bases to trimming and J lost 6 bases, with 5 bases between them. Germline V lookup: CDR1 MNHEY, CDR2 SMNVEV (reference sequence). CDR3 in DNA: TGTGCCAGCAGTTTCTGGCCCGGGGAGCTGTTTTTT. Translated, it gives CASSFWPGELFF.

This clone was recorded once. The chain uses TRBV18 and TRBJ2-7; TRBD2 agrees at 10 bases. The germline V gene has CDR1 KGHSH and CDR2 LQKENI. V was pared by 3 bases and J by 2 bases, with 13 bases of the junction left unmatched. This CDR3 comprises 18 residues. CDR3 sequence reads: CASSPLGSGGKGTYEQYF. Written as DNA, the CDR3 is TGTGCCAGCTCACCGTTGGGTAGCGGGGGGAAGGGAACCTACGAGCAGTACTTC.

This clone has just one count. The V gene is TRBV28, the J gene TRBJ1-2, with D hard to call. Trimming cost V 2 bases and J 4 bases, with 14 bases left between them. Germline loops: CDR1 MDHEN, CDR2 SYDVKM. The CDR3 runs to 15 residues. CDR3 residues: CASSLTPPGLYGYTF. The CDR3 DNA is TGTGCCAGCAGTTTAACCCCCCCAGGCCTCTATGGCTACACCTTC.

This chain uses TRBV6-5 with TRBJ1-1; D unresolved. In germline, CDR1 is MNHEY, CDR2 SVGAGI. Trimming removed 5 bases from V and 1 base from J, with 8 bases in between. The CDR3 has 13 residues. For the CDR3, the DNA is TGTGCCAGCAGTCTATTCCGGAACACTGAAGCTTTCTTT. It specifies CASSLFRNTEAFF.

This chain uses TRBV6-5 with TRBJ1-1; no clear D. CDR1 MNHEY and CDR2 SVGAGI come from the germline V gene. The ends were cut back, 4 bases at V and 0 bases at J, with 12 bases in the middle. The CDR3 has 15 residues. For the CDR3, the DNA is TGTGCCAGCAGTTTCGGACTGAACATGAACACTGAAGCTTTCTTT. This translates into CASSFGLNMNTEAFF.

The V gene is TRBV18, the J gene TRBJ2-7, with D uncertain. The length of the CDR3 is 14 residues. The V end was cut by 2 bases, the J end by 0 bases, with 8 bases between. CDR1 KGHSH and CDR2 LQKENI come from the germline V gene. The CDR3 nucleotides read TGTGCCAGCTCACCAGGGCCGAGCTCCTACGAGCAGTACTTC. Its protein product is CASSPGPSSYEQYF.

A single count supports this clone. The chain couples TRBV10-3 to TRBJ2-7; D gene uncertain. Trimming took off 5 bases at V and 5 bases at J, with 13 bases between the two ends. CDR3 length: 13 residues. Per the germline V gene, CDR1 is ENHRY and CDR2 is SYGVKD. Written as DNA, the CDR3 is TGTGCCATCAGTCCTTTGTCCGCGAACGAGCAGTACTTC. It yields the protein CAISPLSANEQYF.

This clone was recorded a few times. The rearrangement links TRBV7-2 to TRBJ1-5; D gene ambiguous. CDR3 length: 13 amino acids. CDR1 is SGHTA, CDR2 FQGNSA, per germline. V was shortened by 5 bases and J by 6 bases, with 11 bases between the two germline ends. CDR3 sequence: CASSISPVQPQHF. The CDR3, as DNA: TGTGCCAGCAGCATTTCTCCCGTTCAGCCCCAGCATTTT.

The rearrangement links TRBV7-9 to TRBJ1-2; 7 nucleotides line up with TRBD1. Trimming removed 10 bases from V and 2 bases from J; junction bases left unmatched: 10. This CDR3 is built from 14 residues. Germline CDR1 reads SEHNR; CDR2 reads FQNEAQ (reference sequence). This chain's CDR3 is CATELDRPNYGYTF. CDR3 DNA sequence: TGTGCCACCGAGTTGGACAGGCCCAACTATGGCTACACCTTC.

The chain combines TRBV7-2 with TRBJ2-3, with 7 positions matching TRBD2. Unmatched junction bases numbered 15, after V lost 4 bases and J lost 5 bases. This CDR3 region has 17 residues. The germline gives CDR1 SGHTA, CDR2 FQGNSA. The CDR3 loop is CASSSRAAGIIGDTQYF. In DNA, the CDR3 is TGTGCCAGCAGCTCGAGGGCAGCGGGGATTATAGGAGATACGCAGTATTTT.

The chain couples TRBV7-2 to TRBJ2-1, with 9 bases that match TRBD2. CDR1 and CDR2 from the germline V gene are SGHTA and FQGNSA. The CDR3 contains 16 residues. With V trimmed by 5 bases and J by 9 bases, 14 bases remained unmatched. CDR3 nucleotide sequence: TGTGCCAGCAGCCCGGGCCTAGCGGGGCCCAAGGGTGAGCAGTTCTTC. This gives the protein CASSPGLAGPKGEQFF. Based on the CDR3 plus reference TRBV7-2 and TRBJ2-1, the full variable domain is GAGVSQSPSNKVTEKGKDVELRCDPISGHTALYWYRQSLGQGLEFLIYFQGNSAPDKSGLPSDRFSAERTGGSVSTLTIQRTQQEDSAVYLCASSPGLAGPKGEQFFGPGTRLTVL.

The rearrangement uses TRBV4-1 and TRBJ1-2, with D maybe TRBD1 (5 bases). V lost 0 bases to trimming and J lost 7 bases, with 18 bases between them. The CDR3 is made up of 16 amino acids. The germline V gene has CDR1 MGHRA and CDR2 YSYEKL. CDR3 DNA sequence: TGCGCCAGCAGCCAAGAGGGGAGGGGACTGCTCTTTGGCTACACCTTC. Protein product: CASSQEGRGLLFGYTF.

This sequence joins TRBV6-5 and TRBJ2-2; no reliable D call. CDR3 size: 13 residues. The ends were cut back, 6 bases at V and 6 bases at J, with 11 bases in the middle. CDR1 and CDR2 (germline): MNHEY, SVGAGI. CDR3 coding DNA: TGTGCCAGCAGCCTAGTATTATCCGGGGAGCTGTTTTTT. Its translation: CASSLVLSGELFF.

J is TRBJ1-2 and V is TRBV7-8; D may be TRBD1 (6 bases). Trimming removed 1 base from V and 6 bases from J, with 9 bases in between. Germline loops: CDR1 SGHVS, CDR2 FQNEAQ. This CDR3 region has 13 residues. The CDR3 DNA sequence: TGTGCCAGCAGCTTAGGGGGGCGGGATGGCTACACCTTC. Residues: CASSLGGRDGYTF.

This clone was detected only once. The gene calls are TRBV7-9 and TRBJ1-6, with 7 positions matching TRBD1. The V segment lost 5 bases and the J segment 10 bases; nucleotides outside the gene matches: 8. This CDR3 has 14 residues. Germline CDR1 is SEHNR and CDR2 is FQNEAQ (reference sequence). CDR3 protein: CASSPTGFGSPLHF. The CDR3 DNA reads TGTGCCAGCAGCCCGACAGGGTTTGGATCACCCCTCCACTTT.

The CDR3 here is CASLQASYNEQFF. The CDR3 DNA follows: TGTGCCAGTCTTCAGGCGTCGTACAATGAGCAGTTCTTC. The chain links TRBV19 to TRBJ2-1; D uncertain. The CDR3 consists of 13 residues. Trimming stripped 8 bases from V and 4 bases from J, with 12 bases between. CDR1 and CDR2 (germline): LNHDA, SQIVND (reference sequence).

This chain connects TRBV10-3 to TRBJ2-3; 9 positions match TRBD1. The germline gives CDR1 ENHRY, CDR2 SYGVKD. V shed 6 bases, J shed 5 bases, and the junction held 21 bases outside the gene matches. The CDR3 is 19 residues long. The CDR3 spells CAISPFRDRVLEGVDTQYF. DNA for the CDR3: TGTGCCATCAGCCCGTTCCGGGACAGGGTTTTAGAGGGTGTAGATACGCAGTATTTT.

The chain employs TRBV7-6 and TRBJ1-3; 9 bases fit TRBD1. Germline values: CDR1 SGHVS, CDR2 FNYEAQ. This CDR3 is 15 amino acids long. V lost 5 bases to trimming and J lost 4 bases; unmatched junction nucleotides: 6. The CDR3 DNA reads TGTGCCAGCAGCGCTGGGACAGGGAGAGGAAACACCATATATTTT. Translated: CASSAGTGRGNTIYF.

This chain uses TRBV5-1 with TRBJ2-3, with TRBD2 identical over 7 bases. The CDR3 covers 17 residues. The trim removed 1 base at V and 3 bases at J, leaving 11 bases unmatched. Germline V gene data show CDR1 as SGHRS and CDR2 as YFSETQ. DNA of the CDR3: TGCGCCAGCAGCTTGAATCCGGGCCCCGGGGGGACAGATACGCAGTATTTT. Translated: CASSLNPGPGGTDTQYF.

The genes are TRBV19 and TRBJ2-1, with D perhaps TRBD1 (6 bases). There are 14 residues in the CDR3. CDR1 is LNHDA and CDR2 is SQIVND in the germline V gene (reference sequence). Trimming shortened V by 2 bases and J by 10 bases, and 15 bases separated the two germline ends. In DNA, the CDR3 is TGTGCCAGTAGTATAAGGGGAGAAGGGGGAGAGCAGTTCTTC. It translates to CASSIRGEGGEQFF. Drawing the rest from reference TRBV19 and TRBJ2-1, the complete variable domain is DGGITQSPKYLFRKEGQNVTLSCEQNLNHDAMYWYRQDPGQGLRLIYYSQIVNDFQKGDIAEGYSVSREKKESFPLTVTSAQKNPTAFYLCASSIRGEGGEQFFGPGTRLTVL.